The 16 T cell receptor beta chains given below trace back to one sample, sequenced in a study of human thymus T cells. Produced via immunoSEQ multiplex PCR; TCRdb's table is partial and in-frame only. The data contain 40,000 to 45,000 clones, around 94% of them singletons. Sequencing was done on a sample of blood. Every receptor here comes from a boy younger than two with a congenital heart defect but otherwise immunologically healthy.

The chain is built from TRBV19 and TRBJ2-2; D remains unclear. The CDR3 runs to 13 residues. The germline gives CDR1 LNHDA, CDR2 SQIVND (reference sequence). V was shortened by 3 bases and J by 6 bases, with 8 bases between the two germline ends. The CDR3 coding sequence is TGTGCCAGTAGTATCGGTAATGCCGGGGAGCTGTTTTTT. Protein: CASSIGNAGELFF.

This chain joins TRBV13 and TRBJ2-1; TRBD2 matches at 12 bases. The CDR3 contains 14 residues. CDR1 is PRHDT, CDR2 FYEKMQ, per germline (reference sequence). Trimming took 2 bases from V and 7 from J; bases not matched to a gene: 0. DNA for the CDR3: TGTGCCAGCAGCTTACTAGCGGGGGGGAATGAGCAGTTCTTC. This sequence encodes CASSLLAGGNEQFF. The full variable domain, rest sourced from reference TRBV13 and TRBJ2-1, is AAGVIQSPRHLIKEKRETATLKCYPIPRHDTVYWYQQGPGQDPQFLISFYEKMQSDKGSIPDRFSAQQFSDYHSELNMSSLELGDSALYFCASSLLAGGNEQFFGPGTRLTVL.

The chain uses TRBV9 and TRBJ2-1, with 8 positions matching TRBD2. This CDR3 is built from 15 residues. The trim removed 2 bases at V and 4 bases at J, leaving 5 bases unmatched. Germline values: CDR1 SGDLS, CDR2 YYNGEE. The CDR3 loop reads CASSVSGGVYNEQFF. For the CDR3, the DNA is TGTGCCAGCAGCGTTTCCGGGGGGGTTTACAATGAGCAGTTCTTC.

The V and J genes are TRBV27 and TRBJ2-2; D is ambiguous. This CDR3 has 15 amino acids. Per germline, CDR1 MNHEY and CDR2 SMNVEV (reference sequence). Trimming shortened V by 6 bases and J by 1 base, and 12 bases separated the two germline ends. As DNA, the CDR3 is TGTGCCAGCAGCAAACTCGCCCAGAACACCGGGGAGCTGTTTTTT. Its protein product is CASSKLAQNTGELFF.

The chain employs TRBV19 and TRBJ2-7; possible D gene TRBD2, 6 bases. The germline V and J ends were trimmed by 7 bases and 3 bases, with 19 bases remaining between them. The CDR3 runs 15 residues. Germline CDR1 reads LNHDA; CDR2 reads SQIVND (reference sequence). CDR3 sequence (DNA): TGTGCCAGTACCCCGGGTGGCCCGGGGGACTACGAGCAGTACTTC. Amino acid sequence: CASTPGGPGDYEQYF.

The chain's CDR3 is CASSPRRLANTDTQYF. The CDR3 DNA reads as TGTGCCAGCAGCCCCCGCAGACTAGCGAACACAGATACGCAGTATTTT. V gene TRBV9 combines with J gene TRBJ2-3; 8 bases match TRBD2. V shed 4 bases, J shed 2 bases, and the junction held 9 bases outside the gene matches. In germline, CDR1 is SGDLS, CDR2 YYNGEE. The CDR3 has 16 residues.

The CDR3 loop is CASSLLGYSNQPQHF. As DNA, the CDR3 is TGTGCCAGCAGCTTACTCGGGTATAGCAATCAGCCCCAGCATTTT. This chain joins TRBV7-2 and TRBJ1-5; D is ambiguous. Germline CDR1 is SGHTA and CDR2 is FQGNSA. The length of the CDR3 is 15 residues. V was clipped by 2 bases and J by 0 bases, with 8 bases between them.

The chain employs TRBV5-1 and TRBJ2-2, with D uncertain. The CDR3 is 15 residues long. V was trimmed by 2 bases and J by 3 bases, leaving 11 bases between them. The V gene's germline CDR1 is SGHRS and CDR2 YFSETQ. This CDR3 is CASSFGSAYTGELFF. For the CDR3, the DNA is TGCGCCAGCAGCTTTGGCAGCGCTTACACCGGGGAGCTGTTTTTT.

The chain couples TRBV21-1 to TRBJ2-3; TRBD2 is taken as the D call from the table, unchecked against the DNA. TRBV21-1 is marked as a pseudogene. The CDR3 spans 17 residues. The CDR3 here is CASSFRVGGGMTDTQYF. CDR3 in DNA: TGTGCCAGCAGTTTTCGCGTGGGCGGGGGTATGACAGATACGCAGTATTTT.

The chain employs TRBV13 and TRBJ2-7; TRBD1 might be the D (6 bases). This CDR3 has 13 residues. V gave up 5 bases and J gave up 5 bases, with 13 bases separating them. Germline CDR1 PRHDT, CDR2 FYEKMQ (reference sequence). CDR3 in DNA: TGTGCCAGCAGCGACGGGACACTCCACGAGCAGTACTTC. It yields the protein CASSDGTLHEQYF.

The chain combines TRBV4-3 with TRBJ2-5, with TRBD1 matching 7 bases. The germline gives CDR1 LGHNA, CDR2 YSLEER. This CDR3 contains 16 residues. V dropped 2 bases and J dropped 5; count of bases not matched to a gene: 11. CDR3 in DNA: TGCGCCAGCAGCCAATTTCTGGACAGGACGACGGAGACCCAGTACTTC. The encoded protein is CASSQFLDRTTETQYF.

The rearrangement joins TRBV7-2 to TRBJ2-7; 11 bases match TRBD2. There are 15 residues in the CDR3. Trimming took 8 bases from V and 2 from J; bases not matched to a gene: 8. Germline V gene sequence: CDR1 SGHTA, CDR2 FQGNSA. In DNA, the CDR3 is TGTGCCAGCCTAGAGCTAGCGGGGGGAACCTACGAGCAGTACTTC. It is translated as CASLELAGGTYEQYF.

This sequence joins TRBV19 and TRBJ1-3, with D unclear. This CDR3 has 13 residues. Trimming stripped 8 bases from V and 0 bases from J, with 8 bases between. The germline gives CDR1 LNHDA, CDR2 SQIVND (reference sequence). As DNA, the CDR3 is TGTGCCAGTTCGCTTATCTCTGGAAACACCATATATTTT. It translates to CASSLISGNTIYF.

This rearrangement joins TRBV2 to TRBJ1-6; TRBD1 agrees at 9 bases. Trimming at V came to 7 bases and at J to 7 bases, leaving 5 bases not matched to a gene. CDR1 and CDR2 from the germline V gene are SNHLY and FYNNEI. The length of the CDR3 is 14 residues. CDR3 bases: TGTGCCAGCATAAACAGGGGGCGGAATTCACCCCTCCACTTT. Translating it yields CASINRGRNSPLHF.

With regard to this clone: One end of the junction varies from germline; a read error may be responsible. V gene TRBV4-1 combines with J gene TRBJ2-1; D tentatively reads TRBD1 or TRBD2 (5 bases each). Germline-derived CDR1 and CDR2 are MGHRA and YSYEKL. The CDR3 sequence is 16 residues long. For the CDR3, the DNA is TGCGCCAGCAGTTCCTACCGGGACCACTCCTACAATGGGCAGTTCTTC. Its protein is CASSSYRDHSYNGQFF.

The genes are TRBV9 and TRBJ1-4; D is ambiguous. Trimming took 0 bases from V and 0 from J, leaving 3 bases between them. The germline CDR1 and CDR2 sequences are SGDLS and YYNGEE. The CDR3 totals 14 residues. The CDR3 coding sequence is TGTGCCAGCAGCGTAGCCGCAACTAATGAAAAACTGTTTTTT. Protein sequence: CASSVAATNEKLFF.